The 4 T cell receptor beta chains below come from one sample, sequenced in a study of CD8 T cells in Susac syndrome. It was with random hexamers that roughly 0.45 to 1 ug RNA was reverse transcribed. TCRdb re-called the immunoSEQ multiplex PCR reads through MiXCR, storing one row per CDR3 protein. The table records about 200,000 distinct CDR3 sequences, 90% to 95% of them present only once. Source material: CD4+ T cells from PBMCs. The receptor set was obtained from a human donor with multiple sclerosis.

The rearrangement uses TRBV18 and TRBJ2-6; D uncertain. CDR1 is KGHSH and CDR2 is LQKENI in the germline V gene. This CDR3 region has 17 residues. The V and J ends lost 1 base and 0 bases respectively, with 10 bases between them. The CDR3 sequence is CASSPLTALSGANVLTF. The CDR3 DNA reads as TGTGCCAGCTCACCACTGACGGCTCTCTCTGGGGCCAACGTCCTGACTTTC.

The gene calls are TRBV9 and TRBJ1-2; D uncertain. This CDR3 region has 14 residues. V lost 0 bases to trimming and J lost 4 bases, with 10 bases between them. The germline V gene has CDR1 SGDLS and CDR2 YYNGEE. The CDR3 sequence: CASSVAERSYGYTF. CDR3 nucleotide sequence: TGTGCCAGCAGCGTAGCTGAGAGATCCTATGGCTACACCTTC.

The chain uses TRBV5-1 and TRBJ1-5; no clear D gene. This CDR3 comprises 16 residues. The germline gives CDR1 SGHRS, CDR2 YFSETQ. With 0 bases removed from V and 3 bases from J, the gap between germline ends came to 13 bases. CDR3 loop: CASSLDLLGNNQPQHF. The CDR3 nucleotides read TGCGCCAGCAGCTTGGATTTATTAGGGAACAATCAGCCCCAGCATTTT.

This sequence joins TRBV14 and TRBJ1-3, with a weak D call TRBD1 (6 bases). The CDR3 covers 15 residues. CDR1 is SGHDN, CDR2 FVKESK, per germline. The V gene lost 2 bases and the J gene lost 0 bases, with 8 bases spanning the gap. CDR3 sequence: CASSQRGVSGNTIYF. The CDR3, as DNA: TGTGCCAGCAGCCAAAGGGGGGTCTCTGGAAACACCATATATTTT.